Listed below are T cell receptor beta chains from one sample, sequenced in a study of shared clonotypes between healthy human individuals. Using immunoSEQ multiplex PCR, the repertoire was profiled, and TCRdb retains in-frame clones only, with some absent. The table has 2 million to 2.5 million clones, around 92% seen once; the top ten hold about 0.41%. The sequenced sample was naive CD4+ T cells from PBMCs. The receptor source for this set is a man younger than 35 in good health. Some clones in this sample may be carry-over from other donors' samples. Each CDR3 is given with its conserved first and last residue. The D gene is left open where the match is weak. A row's size may be missing; if present it is once, few, many or a size class.

J | D | size | V | DNA | CDR3
TRBJ2-5 | NA | NA | TRBV10-3 | TGTGCCATCAGTGAGACGGGCCTGTACCAAGAGACCCAGTACTTC | CAISETGLYQETQYF
TRBJ2-4 | NA | NA | TRBV28 | TGTGCCAGCAGTTTGCCCGACGGAAACATTCAGTACTTC | CASSLPDGNIQYF
TRBJ2-2 | TRBD1 | NA | TRBV29-1 | TGCAGCGGGGACAGGGGGAACGGGGAGCTGTTTTTT | CSGDRGNGELFF
TRBJ1-2 | NA | NA | TRBV19 | TGTGCCAGTAGTACGACAGGACGGGGCTACACCTTC | CASSTTGRGYTF
TRBJ1-1 | NA | once | TRBV28 | TGTGCCATCGGGGGTGGCGGCACTGAAGCTTTCTTT | CAIGGGGTEAFF
TRBJ2-7 | TRBD1 | NA | TRBV15 | TGTGCCACCAGCAGAGCCACCGGGCAGGGGGCCTACGAGCAGTACTTC | CATSRATGQGAYEQYF
TRBJ2-3 | NA | NA | TRBV18 | TGTGCCAGCTCAGTTAGCGGTCCTAGCACAGATACGCAGTATTTT | CASSVSGPSTDTQYF
TRBJ2-7 | NA | NA | TRBV10-3 | TGTGCCATCAGTGGCCGAGGGTACGGAGACGAGCAGTACTTC | CAISGRGYGDEQYF
TRBJ2-1 | NA | NA | TRBV7-9 | TGTGCCAGCAGCTTACTAGGTGAGCAGTTCTTC | CASSLLGEQFF
TRBJ2-1 | TRBD2 | NA | TRBV28 | TGTGCCAGCAGTTTGGGACTAGCGGCTTACAATGAGCAGTTCTTC | CASSLGLAAYNEQFF
TRBJ1-2 | TRBD1 | NA | TRBV9 | TGTGCCAGCAGCCCTACCATCCGGGACAGGGATTATGGCTACACCTTC | CASSPTIRDRDYGYTF
TRBJ2-2 | NA | NA | TRBV2 | TGTGCCAGCGCCGGGACGGGTCCCGGGGAGCTGTTTTTT | CASAGTGPGELFF
TRBJ1-1 | NA | NA | TRBV7-9 | TGTGCCAGCAGCTTAGCGTTCGGGAAGGGGCGGACTGAAGCTTTCTTT | CASSLAFGKGRTEAFF
TRBJ2-7 | TRBD2 | NA | TRBV6-6 | TGTGCCAGCAGTTACGCGTCCAGCGGGAGGTCTGAGCAGTACTTC | CASSYASSGRSEQYF
TRBJ2-1 | NA | NA | TRBV29-1 | TGCAGCGGCAGGGCTAACTACAATGAGCAGTTCTTC | CSGRANYNEQFF
TRBJ1-2 | TRBD1 | NA | TRBV5-1 | TGCGCCAGCAGGAAGGGACAGGGGGCATATGGCTACACCTTC | CASRKGQGAYGYTF
TRBJ2-7 | NA | NA | TRBV28 | TGTGCCAGCAGTAGGGACGGGACCTACGAGCAGTACTTC | CASSRDGTYEQYF
TRBJ2-1 | NA | NA | TRBV5-4 | TGTGCCAGCAGCTTAGACTCTACGGGCCTAATTTACAATGAGCAGTTCTTC | CASSLDSTGLIYNEQFF
TRBJ2-5 | NA | once | TRBV5-1 | TGCGCCAGCAGCTCCGAAGGAGGGACCCAGTACTTC | CASSSEGGTQYF
TRBJ2-2 | NA | NA | TRBV11-2 | TGTGCCAGCAGCTTAGTTCTGACCGGGGAGCTGTTTTTT | CASSLVLTGELFF
TRBJ2-1 | NA | NA | TRBV5-1 | TGCGCCAGCGCAGGGGGGGACGGGGCTCAGCAGTTCTTC | CASAGGDGAQQFF
TRBJ1-2 | NA | once | TRBV5-1 | TGCGCCAGCAGTCACAACAGGGACCTGAACTATGGCTACACCTTC | CASSHNRDLNYGYTF
TRBJ2-7 | NA | NA | TRBV7-8 | TGTGCCAGCAGCCTAGCCGAGCTAGAGCAGTACTTC | CASSLAELEQYF
TRBJ2-5 | NA | NA | TRBV6-5 | TGTGCCAGCAGTTACGGCAGGGGCCAAGAGACCCAGTACTTC | CASSYGRGQETQYF
TRBJ1-5 | NA | NA | TRBV5-1 | TGCGCCAGCAGCTTGAATGTCGGCAGAGATCAGCCCCAGCATTTT | CASSLNVGRDQPQHF
TRBJ1-2 | TRBD1 | NA | TRBV14 | TGTGCCAGCAGCCGTCCGGGACAGGGTAACTATGGCTACACCTTC | CASSRPGQGNYGYTF
TRBJ1-4 | NA | NA | TRBV25-1 | TGTGCCAGCAGTGAAGGGGTGGCAGCATATAATGAAAAACTGTTTTTT | CASSEGVAAYNEKLFF
TRBJ1-5 | TRBD1 | NA | TRBV2 | TGTGCCAGCAGTTCACAGGGGCCCTTGGTGAACCAGCCCCAGCATTTT | CASSSQGPLVNQPQHF
TRBJ1-1 | NA | NA | TRBV27 | TGTGCCAGCAGTTTCGGGCAGACGATGAACACTGAAGCTTTCTTT | CASSFGQTMNTEAFF
TRBJ2-5 | NA | NA | TRBV2 | TGTGCCAGCAGTGATAGGCGGTTGCAAGAGACCCAGTACTTC | CASSDRRLQETQYF
TRBJ1-2 | TRBD1 | NA | TRBV7-8 | TGTGCCAGCAGCTACCCGGGACAGGGGGCACTAGGCTACACCTTC | CASSYPGQGALGYTF
TRBJ2-7 | NA | NA | TRBV7-8 | TGTGCCAGCAGCTCCGCCTACGAGCAGTACTTC | CASSSAYEQYF
TRBJ2-2 | NA | NA | TRBV5-6 | TGTGCCAGCAGCTTGTTCAGGGTCACCGGGGAGCTGTTTTTT | CASSLFRVTGELFF
TRBJ1-1 | NA | NA | TRBV7-2 | TGTGCCAGCAGCTTAGACAGACTAGGTCTGAACACTGAAGCTTTCTTT | CASSLDRLGLNTEAFF
TRBJ1-2 | TRBD1 | NA | TRBV2 | TGTGCCAGCAGTGGCGGGACAGCGCTGGGAGGCTACACCTTC | CASSGGTALGGYTF
TRBJ2-5 | TRBD1 | NA | TRBV5-1 | TGCGCCAGCAGTCTCTCAGGACAGGGTGGAGAGACCCAGTACTTC | CASSLSGQGGETQYF
TRBJ2-7 | NA | once | TRBV28 | TGTGCCAGCAGGGTGGAGGTATCCTACGAGCAGTACTTC | CASRVEVSYEQYF
TRBJ2-4 | NA | NA | TRBV7-2 | TGTGCCAGCAGCCGTGGTCAGTTCATTCAGTACTTC | CASSRGQFIQYF
TRBJ2-7 | TRBD2 | NA | TRBV7-2 | TGTGCCAGCAGCTTACAAAGACTAGCGGGATCCTACGAGCAGTACTTC | CASSLQRLAGSYEQYF
TRBJ2-7 | NA | NA | TRBV5-1 | TGCGCCAGCAGCTGGGGACCCCAGGGGGAGGGCGAGCAGTACTTC | CASSWGPQGEGEQYF
TRBJ2-5 | NA | NA | TRBV18 | TGTGCCAGCTCACCGCGCCAAGAGACCCAGTACTTC | CASSPRQETQYF
TRBJ1-4 | NA | NA | TRBV5-1 | TGCGCCAGCAGCTTGAACGGGGGTGAAAAACTGTTTTTT | CASSLNGGEKLFF
TRBJ2-3 | TRBD2 | once | TRBV30 | TGTGCCTGGAACTTGGGACTAGCGGGAGGCCCAGATACGCAGTATTTT | CAWNLGLAGGPDTQYF
TRBJ1-1 | NA | few | TRBV7-8 | TGTGCCAGCAGCTTTGGCAGGAACACTGAAGCTTTCTTT | CASSFGRNTEAFF
TRBJ2-1 | NA | NA | TRBV19 | TGTGCCAGTAGTAAGGACAGCGAGGCCTACAATGAGCAGTTCTTC | CASSKDSEAYNEQFF
TRBJ2-7 | NA | NA | TRBV15 | TGTGCCACCAGCAGAGAGCAGGGAAATCTCTACGAGCAGTACTTC | CATSREQGNLYEQYF
TRBJ2-7 | TRBD2 | NA | TRBV5-1 | TGCGCCAGCAGCTTTACGATAGCGGGTAATTCCTACGAGCAGTACTTC | CASSFTIAGNSYEQYF
TRBJ2-1 | TRBD2 | NA | TRBV29-1 | TGCAGCGCATTACCGGGACTAGCGGACAATGAGCAGTTCTTC | CSALPGLADNEQFF
TRBJ2-5 | TRBD2 | NA | TRBV7-8 | TGTGCCAGCAGCCGCGCGGGGACTACGCCTGAGACCCAGTACTTC | CASSRAGTTPETQYF
TRBJ1-1 | NA | NA | TRBV6-1 | TGTGCCAGCAGTGAACGGCAGGGGAGGGCTTTCTTT | CASSERQGRAFF
TRBJ2-6 | TRBD1 | NA | TRBV28 | TGTGCCAGCACTGAGGGACAGGGGAGCTCTGGGGCCAACGTCCTGACTTTC | CASTEGQGSSGANVLTF
TRBJ2-7 | NA | NA | TRBV11-2 | TGTGCCAGCAGCCCCAGGATCAATTACGAGCAGTACTTC | CASSPRINYEQYF
TRBJ2-2 | NA | once | TRBV10-3 | TGTGCCATCAGTGACCTGGTCAACACCGGGGAGCTGTTTTTT | CAISDLVNTGELFF